The 3 T cell receptor beta chains given below trace back to one sample, sequenced in a study of long-term antiretroviral therapy in people with HIV. Survey level was the resolution at which the v3.0 immunoSEQ assay ran. Measured with immunoSEQ multiplex PCR; TCRdb has only the in-frame clones, and not every one. The data show 20,000 to 25,000 clones, around 81% seen once. Sequenced here: unsorted PBMCs, sampled roughly 4 years after starting antiretroviral therapy. These receptor sequences come from a man aged 18 to 29 with HIV.

This clone appeared once. The V and J genes are TRBV7-9 and TRBJ1-3; TRBD1 matches 8 bases. CDR1 SEHNR and CDR2 FQNEAQ come from the germline V gene (reference sequence). This CDR3 spans 14 amino acids. The trim removed 7 bases at V and 9 bases at J, leaving 11 bases unmatched. CDR3 DNA: TGTGCCAGCAACCGACCCGGGACAGGCGGCACCATATATTTT. Amino acids: CASNRPGTGGTIYF. The whole variable domain, filled in from reference TRBV7-9 and TRBJ1-3, reads DTGVSQNPRHKITKRGQNVTFRCDPISEHNRLYWYRQTLGQGPEFLTYFQNEAQLEKSRLLSDRFSAERPKGSFSTLEIQRTEQGDSAMYLCASNRPGTGGTIYFGEGSWLTVV.

This clone was seen a handful of times. J is TRBJ2-5 and V is TRBV5-1; D is perhaps TRBD2 (6 bases). V was clipped by 4 bases and J by 1 base, with 11 bases between them. Germline V gives CDR1 SGHRS, CDR2 YFSETQ. The CDR3 covers 14 residues. The CDR3 here is CASSPGTPQETQYF. The CDR3 region has the DNA TGCGCCAGCAGCCCCGGGACTCCCCAAGAGACCCAGTACTTC.

The genes are TRBV28 and TRBJ2-5, with TRBD2 matching over 11 bases. Trimming removed 6 bases from V and 9 bases from J; junction bases left unmatched: 15. This CDR3 comprises 16 residues. The germline CDR1 and CDR2 sequences are MDHEN and SYDVKM. The CDR3 coding sequence is TGTGCCAGCAGCCCAATAGCGGGGGGGCTCGGTGGGGCCCAGTACTTC. Encoded protein: CASSPIAGGLGGAQYF.